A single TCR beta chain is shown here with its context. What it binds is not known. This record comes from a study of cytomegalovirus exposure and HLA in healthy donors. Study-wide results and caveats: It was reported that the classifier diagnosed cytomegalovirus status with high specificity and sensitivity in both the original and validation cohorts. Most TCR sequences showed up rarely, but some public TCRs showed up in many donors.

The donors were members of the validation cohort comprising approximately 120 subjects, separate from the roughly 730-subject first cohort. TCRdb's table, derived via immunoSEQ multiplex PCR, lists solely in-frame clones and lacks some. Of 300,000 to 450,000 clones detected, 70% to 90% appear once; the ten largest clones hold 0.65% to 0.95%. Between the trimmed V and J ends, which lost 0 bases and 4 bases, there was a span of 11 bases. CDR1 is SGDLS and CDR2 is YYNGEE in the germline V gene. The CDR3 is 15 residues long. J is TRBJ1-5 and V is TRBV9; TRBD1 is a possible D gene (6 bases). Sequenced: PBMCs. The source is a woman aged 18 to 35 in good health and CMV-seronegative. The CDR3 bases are TGTGCCAGCAGCGTAGACCCCCAGGGGAATCAGCCCCAGCATTTT. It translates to CASSVDPQGNQPQHF.